The 21 T cell receptor beta chains below were found in one sample sequenced in a study of tumor-infiltrating lymphocytes in primary liver carcinoma. TCR beta cDNA was prepared out of roughly 520 ng total RNA by means of a constant-region primer. Employing slightly modified ARM-PCR, three nested multiplex PCR rounds were run, and these gave rise to the TCR beta libraries. Forward primers for TRBV1-TRBV30 and a C-beta reverse primer served the first two PCR rounds, at about 10 cycles each. One entry per CDR3 protein results from TCRdb running MiXCR on the multiplex PCR reads. Here the sample spans 40,000 to 45,000 distinct CDR3 sequences, approximately 70% being singletons. Co-extraction of RNA and DNA was performed on roughly 17-32 mg of unsorted bulk tissue. The sequenced material came from liver tumor tissue from sampling region 2. The subset: tumor region T2, inferior pole. The source is a man aged 35-49 years with primary liver carcinoma and hepatitis B virus infection.

As regards this clonotype: This likely comes from a read error, as the CDR3 has no conserved phenylalanine or tryptophan at its end. J is TRBJ2-7 and V is TRBV29-1; either TRBD1 or TRBD2 may supply D (5 bases each). The CDR3 is 16 residues long. CDR1 and CDR2 from the germline V gene are SQVTM and ANQGSEA. The CDR3 nucleotides are TGCAGCGCGATGACATCTGGGACCGGCACTCCCTATGAGCAGTACCTC. This translates into CSAMTSGTGTPYEQYL.

The V gene is TRBV28, the J gene TRBJ2-5, with a weak D call TRBD1 (6 bases). CDR1 is MDHEN and CDR2 is SYDVKM in the germline V gene. The CDR3 runs to 13 residues. Trimming left V 6 bases short and J 6 bases short, with 14 bases between. CDR3: CASSKQGPKTQYF. DNA of the CDR3: TGTGCCAGCAGCAAACAGGGTCCAAAGACCCAGTACTTC.

Details on this clonotype: Lacking the conserved final phenylalanine or tryptophan, this CDR3 likely reflects a read error. CDR3: CPSNGGRGEETQYL. CDR3 nucleotides: TGTCCCAGCAACGGCGGACGGGGGGAAGAGACCCAGTACCTC. The chain links TRBV12-3 or TRBV12-4 to TRBJ2-5, with TRBD2 matching over 7 bases. This CDR3 spans 14 amino acids.

This chain joins TRBV10-2 and TRBJ1-2, with 7 bases matching TRBD1. With 9 bases clipped from V and 10 bases from J, the junction kept 11 bases outside the gene matches. CDR1 is WSHSY and CDR2 is SAAADI in the germline V gene. There are 12 residues in the CDR3. CDR3 loop: CASSDRVGAYTF. CDR3 nucleotide sequence: TGCGCCAGTAGCGACAGGGTTGGCGCCTACACCTTC.

Concerning this clonotype: A single base separates this from a much larger clone, so it may be a read error. The CDR3 sequence is CTSTKGGEETQYF. For the CDR3, the DNA is TGTACCAGCACCAAGGGGGGTGAAGAGACCCAGTACTTC. V is TRBV2 and J is TRBJ2-5; D may be TRBD1 or TRBD2 (6 bases each). This CDR3 region has 13 residues. The germline gives CDR1 SNHLY, CDR2 FYNNEI.

J is TRBJ1-1 and V is TRBV29-1, with 7 bases lining up with TRBD1. The CDR3 runs to 11 residues. Germline V gene sequence: CDR1 SQVTM, CDR2 ANQGSEA. The CDR3 nucleotides read TGCTGTGTTGGTCAGGGGGGGGAAGCTTTCTTT. Its protein product is CCVGQGGEAFF.

Note on this clonotype: A read error may explain this, as a much larger clone is one base away. The CDR3 ends on some other residue instead of the conserved phenylalanine or tryptophan, so this is likely a read error. The J gene is TRBJ1-6, the V gene TRBV15; no definite D call. V lost 4 bases and J 7 bases, leaving 5 bases between the germline ends. CDR3 size: 12 residues. The germline V gene has CDR1 LNHNV and CDR2 YYDKDF (reference sequence). CDR3: CATSTANSPLHL. The DNA of the CDR3 is TGTGCCACCAGCACGGCCAATTCACCCCTCCACCTT.

Details on this clonotype: This CDR3 is missing its conserved last phenylalanine or tryptophan, likely due to a read error. V gene TRBV4-1 combines with J gene TRBJ2-1; D is undetermined. Trimming stripped 6 bases from V and 6 bases from J, with 15 bases between. The CDR3 has 14 amino acids. Germline CDR1 is MGHRA and CDR2 is YSYEKL. DNA for the CDR3: TGCGCCAGCAGTCAAAAGTCCCAGAGCAATGAGCAGTTCATC. It encodes CASSQKSQSNEQFI.

This clonotype was recorded at least ten times. The chain joins TRBV30 to TRBJ2-5, with a possible D match to TRBD2 (6 bases). The CDR3 is 13 amino acids. In germline, CDR1 is GTSNPN, CDR2 SVGIG (reference sequence). The CDR3 DNA follows: TGTTCCTATGGGCTAGCGCCCCAAGAGACCCAGTACTTC. It yields the protein CSYGLAPQETQYF.

As for this clonotype: In this CDR3 the conserved last residue, phenylalanine or tryptophan, is missing, so a read error is likely. V and J are TRBV28 and TRBJ2-7, with 10 nucleotides matching TRBD2. With 11 bases clipped from V and 3 bases from J, the junction kept 10 bases outside the gene matches. CDR1 MDHEN and CDR2 SYDVKM come from the germline V gene. The CDR3 spans 14 residues. The CDR3 bases are TGTGCCTGTCAGAGGACTAGCGGATACTACGAGCAGTACTTG. Translation: CACQRTSGYYEQYL.

On this clonotype: The junction shows a germline mismatch at one end, possibly a read error. The chain couples TRBV6-2 or TRBV6-3 to TRBJ2-1, with 8 bases aligning to TRBD1. The CDR3 runs 16 residues. Looked up from germline, CDR1 is MNHEY and CDR2 is SVGEGT. Here the CDR3 DNA reads TGTGTCAGCAGTCCGCAGGGACAGGACTCCTACAATGAGCAGTTCTTC. Its translation is CVSSPQGQDSYNEQFF.

This clonotype was counted at least ten times. This chain links TRBV28 with TRBJ1-2, with D perhaps TRBD1 (6 bases). The CDR3 has 12 residues. V lost 3 bases to trimming and J lost 7 bases, with 9 bases between them. From germline, CDR1 is MDHEN and CDR2 SYDVKM. As DNA, the CDR3 is TGTGCCAGCAGTTTTATAGGGGGTGGCTACACCTTC. It is translated as CASSFIGGGYTF.

This clonotype has a single count. One junction end disagrees with the germline gene, perhaps due to a read error. The chain has TRBV12-3 or TRBV12-4 and TRBJ2-1, with D unclear. The CDR3 is 12 residues long. The CDR3 protein is CTSTLRVNEQFF. In DNA, the CDR3 is TGTACCAGCACCCTACGGGTCAATGAGCAGTTCTTC.

The chain joins TRBV24-1 to TRBJ2-1, with TRBD1 as a possible D gene (6 bases). Trimming removed 5 bases at V and 9 bases at J, with 19 bases between. Germline V gives CDR1 KGHDR, CDR2 SFDVKD. The length of the CDR3 is 15 residues. CDR3 amino acids: CATSGFNGTNIEQFF. CDR3 nucleotide sequence: TGTGCCACCAGTGGTTTCAACGGGACAAACATTGAGCAGTTCTTC.

The chain links TRBV20-1 to TRBJ2-7; 11 bases fit TRBD2. The CDR3 loop spans 14 amino acids. Germline loops: CDR1 DFQATT, CDR2 SNEGSKA (reference sequence). The CDR3 sequence is CSALTSGRADEQYF. CDR3 nucleotide sequence: TGCAGCGCCCTTACTAGCGGGAGAGCAGACGAGCAGTACTTC.

This clonotype occurred a few times. This rearrangement joins TRBV20-1 to TRBJ2-5; a possible D gene is TRBD1 (6 bases). Germline CDR1 DFQATT, CDR2 SNEGSKA (reference sequence). V was trimmed by 2 bases and J by 5 bases, leaving 12 bases between them. This CDR3 comprises 13 residues. The chain's CDR3 is CSARPGTLETQYF. In DNA form, the CDR3 reads TGCAGTGCTAGACCCGGGACACTGGAGACCCAGTACTTC.

Details on this clonotype: Since the CDR3 does not end with the conserved phenylalanine or tryptophan, this likely comes from a read error. The rearrangement uses TRBV5-1 and TRBJ2-1; 10 bases agree with TRBD2. This CDR3 has 14 amino acids. V was pared by 3 bases and J by 3 bases, with 0 bases of the junction left unmatched. CDR1 and CDR2 from the germline V gene are SGHRS and YFSETQ. The CDR3 DNA follows: TGCGCCAGCAGCTCTAGCGGGGGCTACAATGAGCAGTTCCCC. This gives the protein CASSSSGGYNEQFP.

The V call is TRBV28, the J call TRBJ2-7; D not certain. The germline gives CDR1 MDHEN, CDR2 SYDVKM. The CDR3 loop spans 15 amino acids. Trimming stripped 6 bases from V and 13 bases from J, with 28 bases between. CDR3 in DNA: TGTGCCAGCAGGAAAGACGTCCAGGAAACCTACGGGCAATACTTC. It is translated as CASRKDVQETYGQYF.

This clonotype has just a few counts. Germline and junction disagree at one end, which may indicate a read error. This chain links TRBV6-1 with TRBJ2-7; 7 nucleotides agree with TRBD2. CDR3 length: 17 amino acids. Germline V CDR1 and CDR2: MNHNS, SASEGT. The CDR3 spells CASSEGAGGGGVYEQYF. The CDR3 DNA is TGTGCCAGCAGTGAAGGGGCCGGCGGGGGTGGCGTGTACGAGCAATACTTC.

As regards this clonotype: Sequence at one end of the junction differs from germline and may be a read error. J is TRBJ1-1 and V is TRBV29-1; TRBD1 is a possible D gene (5 bases). There are 12 residues in the CDR3. CDR1 is SQVTM, CDR2 ANQGSEA, per germline. The CDR3 loop is CIVRGGHLEAFF. DNA of the CDR3: TGCATCGTGCGGGGCGGGCACCTTGAAGCTTTCTTC.

Concerning this clonotype itself: Germline is not matched at one junction end, which may reflect a read error. The chain uses TRBV11-2 and TRBJ2-1; a weak D match, TRBD2 (5 bases). CDR1 is SGHAT, CDR2 FQNNGV, per germline. This CDR3 comprises 16 residues. The CDR3: CAGSPPRTGAYNEEFF. In DNA form, the CDR3 reads TGTGCCGGCAGCCCTCCCCGGACTGGCGCCTACAATGAGGAGTTCTTC.